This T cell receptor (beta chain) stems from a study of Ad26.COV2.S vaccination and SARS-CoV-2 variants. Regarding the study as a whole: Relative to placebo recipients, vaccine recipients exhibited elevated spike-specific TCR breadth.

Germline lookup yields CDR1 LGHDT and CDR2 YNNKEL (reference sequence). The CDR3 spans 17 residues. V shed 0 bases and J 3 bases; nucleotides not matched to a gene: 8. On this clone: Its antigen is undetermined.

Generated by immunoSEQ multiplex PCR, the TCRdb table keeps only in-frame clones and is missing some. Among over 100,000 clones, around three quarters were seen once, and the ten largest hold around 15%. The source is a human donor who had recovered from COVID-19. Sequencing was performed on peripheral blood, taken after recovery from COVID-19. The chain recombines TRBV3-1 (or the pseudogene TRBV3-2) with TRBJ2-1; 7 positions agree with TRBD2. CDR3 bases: TGTGCCAGCAGCCAAGATCCGGGGAGGGATGGCTACAATGAGCAGTTCTTC. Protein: CASSQDPGRDGYNEQFF.